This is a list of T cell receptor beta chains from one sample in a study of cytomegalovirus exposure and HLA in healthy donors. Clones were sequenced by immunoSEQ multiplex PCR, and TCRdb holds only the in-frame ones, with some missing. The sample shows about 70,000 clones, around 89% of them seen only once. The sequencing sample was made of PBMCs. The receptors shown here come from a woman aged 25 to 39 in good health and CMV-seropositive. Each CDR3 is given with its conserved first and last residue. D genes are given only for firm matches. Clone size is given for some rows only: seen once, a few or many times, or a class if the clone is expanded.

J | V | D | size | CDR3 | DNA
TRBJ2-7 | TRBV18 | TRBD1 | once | CASSPRSAGQGNEQYF | TGTGCCAGCTCACCGCGAAGCGCGGGACAGGGAAACGAGCAGTACTTC
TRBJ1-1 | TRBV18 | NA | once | CASAGRLNTEAFF | TGTGCCAGCGCGGGACGGCTGAACACTGAAGCTTTCTTT
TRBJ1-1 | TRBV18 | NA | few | CASSQAERDTEAFF | TGTGCCAGCTCACAGGCTGAGAGGGACACTGAAGCTTTCTTT
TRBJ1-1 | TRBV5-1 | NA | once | CASSSGQSNTEAFF | TGCGCCAGCAGCTCCGGACAGTCGAACACTGAAGCTTTCTTT
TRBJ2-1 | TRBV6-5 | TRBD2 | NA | CASSYSLAVAYNEQFF | TGTGCCAGCAGTTACTCACTAGCGGTTGCCTACAATGAGCAGTTCTTC
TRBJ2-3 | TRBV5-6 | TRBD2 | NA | CASSFSGAISTDTQYF | TGTGCCAGCAGCTTTAGCGGGGCGATAAGCACAGATACGCAGTATTTT
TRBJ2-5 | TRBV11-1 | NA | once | CASSRTSQETQYF | TGTGCCAGCAGCAGGACATCGCAAGAGACCCAGTACTTC
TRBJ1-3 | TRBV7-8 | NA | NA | CASSSTGNTIYF | TGTGCCAGCAGCTCAACTGGAAACACCATATATTTT
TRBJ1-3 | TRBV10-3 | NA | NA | CAISDTSSGNTIYF | TGTGCCATCAGTGACACAAGCTCTGGAAACACCATATATTTT
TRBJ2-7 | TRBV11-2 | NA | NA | CASREAVGDEQYF | TGTGCCAGCAGAGAAGCGGTAGGAGACGAGCAGTACTTC
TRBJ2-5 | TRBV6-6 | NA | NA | CASRSIPNQETQYF | TGTGCCAGCAGGAGTATTCCTAACCAAGAGACCCAGTACTTC
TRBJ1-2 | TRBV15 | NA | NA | CATSRDRGKIYGYTF | TGTGCCACCAGCAGAGACCGGGGGAAAATCTATGGCTACACCTTC
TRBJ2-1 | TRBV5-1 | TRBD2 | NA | CASSLDQRLAGEGSWSYNEQFF | TGCGCCAGCAGCTTGGATCAACGACTAGCGGGAGAAGGTTCTTGGTCCTACAATGAGCAGTTCTTC
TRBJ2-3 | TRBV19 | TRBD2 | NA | CASTPGLAGGLATDTQYF | TGTGCCAGTACCCCGGGACTAGCGGGAGGGCTGGCGACAGATACGCAGTATTTT
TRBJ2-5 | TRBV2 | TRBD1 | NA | CASSLGQGAAQETQYF | TGTGCCAGCAGTTTGGGACAGGGTGCGGCCCAAGAGACCCAGTACTTC
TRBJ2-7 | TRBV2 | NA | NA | CASSEAKGLYEQYF | TGTGCCAGCAGTGAAGCGAAGGGGTTATACGAGCAGTACTTC
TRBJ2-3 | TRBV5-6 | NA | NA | CASSLDLQFKDTQYF | TGTGCCAGCAGCTTGGATTTACAGTTCAAAGATACGCAGTATTTT
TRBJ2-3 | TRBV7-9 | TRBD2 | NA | CASSLAGLAGGFGDTQYF | TGTGCCAGCAGCTTAGCGGGACTAGCGGGAGGTTTCGGAGATACGCAGTATTTT
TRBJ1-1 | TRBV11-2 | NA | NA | CASSSDSRNTEAFF | TGTGCCAGCAGCTCCGACAGCAGGAACACTGAAGCTTTCTTT
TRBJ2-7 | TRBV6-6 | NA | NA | CASSYSSSGDEQYF | TGTGCCAGCAGTTACTCCTCGTCGGGGGACGAGCAGTACTTC
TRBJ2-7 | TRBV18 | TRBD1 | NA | CASSPFAGTGGYEQYF | TGTGCCAGCTCACCCTTTGCCGGGACAGGGGGCTACGAGCAGTACTTC
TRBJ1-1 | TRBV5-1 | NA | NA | CASSFRGSTSTEAFF | TGCGCCAGCAGCTTTCGGGGTAGTACCTCAACTGAAGCTTTCTTT
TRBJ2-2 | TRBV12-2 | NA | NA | CASRSGSTGELFF | TGTGCAAGTCGCTCCGGGAGCACCGGGGAGCTGTTTTTT
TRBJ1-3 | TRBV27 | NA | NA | CASYDRNGNTIYF | TGTGCCAGCTATGACAGGAATGGAAACACCATATATTTT
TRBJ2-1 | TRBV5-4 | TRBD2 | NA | CASSLSGRSYNEQFF | TGTGCCAGCAGCTTGAGCGGGAGGTCCTACAATGAGCAGTTCTTC
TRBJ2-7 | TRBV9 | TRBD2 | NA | CASSVAGGPDEQYF | TGTGCCAGCAGCGTAGCGGGAGGGCCCGACGAGCAGTACTTC
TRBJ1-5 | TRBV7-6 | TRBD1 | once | CASSPGGVGPNQPQHF | TGTGCCAGCAGCCCAGGGGGCGTCGGGCCCAATCAGCCCCAGCATTTT
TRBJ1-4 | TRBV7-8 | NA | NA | CASRYRETNEKLFF | TGTGCCAGCAGGTACAGGGAGACTAATGAAAAACTGTTTTTT
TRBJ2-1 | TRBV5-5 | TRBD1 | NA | CASSSTGASPEQFF | TGTGCCAGCAGCTCGACAGGGGCATCGCCGGAGCAGTTCTTC
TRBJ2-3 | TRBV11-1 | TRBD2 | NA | CASSPPGSGRRGDTQYF | TGTGCCAGCAGCCCCCCGGGGAGCGGGAGGCGAGGGGATACGCAGTATTTT
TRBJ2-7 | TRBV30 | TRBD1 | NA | CAWTQGYEQYF | TGTGCCTGGACACAGGGGTACGAGCAGTACTTC